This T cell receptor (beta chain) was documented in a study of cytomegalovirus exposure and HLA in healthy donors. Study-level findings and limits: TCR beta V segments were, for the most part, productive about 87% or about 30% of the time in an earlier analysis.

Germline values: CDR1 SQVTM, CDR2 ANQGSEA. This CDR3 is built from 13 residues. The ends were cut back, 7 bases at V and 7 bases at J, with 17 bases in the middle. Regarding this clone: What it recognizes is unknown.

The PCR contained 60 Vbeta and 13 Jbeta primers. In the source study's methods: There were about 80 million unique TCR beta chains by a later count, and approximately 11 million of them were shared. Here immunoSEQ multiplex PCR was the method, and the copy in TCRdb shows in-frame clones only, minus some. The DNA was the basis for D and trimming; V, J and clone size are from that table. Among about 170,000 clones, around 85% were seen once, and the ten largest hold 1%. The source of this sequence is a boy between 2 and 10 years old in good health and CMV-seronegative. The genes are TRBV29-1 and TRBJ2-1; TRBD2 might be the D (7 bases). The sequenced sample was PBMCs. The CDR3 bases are TGCAGCGGCGGGGGTTTTGACAGGAATGAGCAGTTCTTC. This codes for CSGGGFDRNEQFF.